Each of the 25 T cell receptor beta chains below was sequenced from the same sample in a study of T cells after yellow fever vaccination. A single record per CDR3 protein comes from TCRdb applying MiXCR to the 5' RACE reads. The table has a few hundred thousand distinct CDR3 sequences, 15% to 20% seen once. The specimen comprised PBMCs, sampled 15 days after the yellow fever booster vaccination. The receptors here all came from a man aged 30 to 39 who received the YFV17D yellow fever vaccine.

The rearrangement links TRBV30 to TRBJ2-1; the match to TRBD2 covers 13 bases. CDR1 is GTSNPN, CDR2 SVGIG, per germline (reference sequence). The CDR3 is made up of 18 amino acids. Trimming at V came to 3 bases and at J to 3 bases, leaving 11 bases not matched to a gene. CDR3 residues: CAWSATRTSGSRYNEQFF. In DNA, the CDR3 is TGTGCCTGGAGCGCAACCCGGACTAGCGGGAGCCGCTACAATGAGCAGTTCTTC. Combining the CDR3 with reference TRBV30 and TRBJ2-1 gives the whole variable domain SQTIHQWPATLVQPVGSPLSLECTVEGTSNPNLYWYRQAAGRGLQLLFYSVGIGQISSEVPQNLSASRPQDRQFILSSKKLLLSDSGFYLCAWSATRTSGSRYNEQFFGPGTRLTVL.

The J gene is TRBJ2-5, the V gene TRBV6-2 or TRBV6-3, with 7 positions matching TRBD2. The V segment lost 2 bases and the J segment 5 bases; nucleotides outside the gene matches: 11. Germline loops: CDR1 MNHEY, CDR2 SVGEGT. This CDR3 has 16 residues. The CDR3 loop reads CASSYPSSGVRETQYF. CDR3 nucleotide sequence: TGTGCCAGCAGTTACCCGTCTAGCGGTGTACGGGAGACCCAGTACTTC.

V usage is TRBV7-8 and J usage is TRBJ2-1; 9 nucleotides align to TRBD1. The V and J ends lost 3 bases and 5 bases, in that order; junction bases with no gene match: 11. This CDR3 is 17 amino acids long. Germline V CDR1 and CDR2: SGHVS, FQNEAQ. In DNA form, the CDR3 reads TGTGCCAGCAGCTTCCGGACAGGGGTTTGGGGGCACAATGAGCAGTTCTTC. Residues: CASSFRTGVWGHNEQFF.

Turning to this clonotype: Relative to the germline gene, one junction end is altered; a read error may explain this. The chain employs TRBV7-2 and TRBJ2-1; TRBD2 aligns across 7 bases. Germline V gene lookup returns CDR1 SGHTA and CDR2 FQGNSA. This CDR3 is 12 amino acids long. The CDR3 region has the DNA TGTGCCAGCAGCTTATCCGGACTAGGTGAGGACTTC. Its translation: CASSLSGLGEDF.

This clonotype has a handful of counts. The chain joins TRBV2 to TRBJ1-4; maybe TRBD1 (6 bases). Germline values: CDR1 SNHLY, CDR2 FYNNEI. V lost 7 bases, J lost 8 bases, and 20 bases lay in between. CDR3 size: 15 residues. This CDR3 reads CASMELPGAGEKLFF. The CDR3 region has the DNA TGTGCCAGCATGGAGCTACCAGGGGCGGGGGAAAAACTGTTTTTT. Supplemented by reference TRBV2 and TRBJ1-4, the full variable domain reads EPEVTQTPSHQVTQMGQEVILRCVPISNHLYFYWYRQILGQKVEFLVSFYNNEISEKSEIFDDQFSVERPDGSNFTLKIRSTKLEDSAMYFCASMELPGAGEKLFFGSGTQLSVL.

This clonotype was found a few times. The CDR3 sequence: CASSLALAGGGRNEQFF. The CDR3 bases are TGTGCCAGCAGCTTAGCCCTAGCGGGAGGTGGTCGGAATGAGCAGTTCTTC. The V gene is TRBV7-2, the J gene TRBJ2-1; 11 positions match TRBD2. The CDR3 is made up of 17 amino acids. J lost 7 bases, V lost 0 bases, and 8 bases had no gene match. The V gene's germline CDR1 is SGHTA and CDR2 FQGNSA.

The chain links TRBV11-3 to TRBJ2-3; 7 nucleotides align to TRBD2. Germline CDR1 and CDR2: SGHNT and YENEEA. The CDR3 consists of 14 residues. Trimming cost V 5 bases and J 2 bases; bases outside gene matches: 4. The CDR3 is CASSISGDTDTQYF. The CDR3, as DNA: TGTGCCAGCAGCATAAGCGGGGACACAGATACGCAGTATTTT.

This clonotype was found a few times. V is TRBV5-5 and J is TRBJ1-5, with D tentatively TRBD1 (5 bases). Trimming pared 2 bases from V and 7 bases from J, leaving 13 bases between. There are 14 residues in the CDR3. Per the germline V gene, CDR1 is SGHKS and CDR2 is YYEKEE (reference sequence). CDR3 DNA: TGTGCCAGCAGCTTTACTGGGGCCGGGCAGCCCCAGCATTTT. Protein: CASSFTGAGQPQHF.

This clonotype was picked up a small number of times. This chain links TRBV2 with TRBJ2-3; D is unclear. This CDR3 spans 15 amino acids. CDR1 and CDR2 (germline): SNHLY, FYNNEI. V gave up 5 bases and J gave up 0 bases, with 12 bases separating them. CDR3 bases: TGTGCCAGCAGTCCTAGTGTATTCAGCACAGATACGCAGTATTTT. Translated, it gives CASSPSVFSTDTQYF.

Of note for this clonotype: A much larger clone lies a single base off, so this may be a read error. The J gene is TRBJ2-7, the V gene TRBV7-6; the D gene is possibly TRBD2 (6 bases). The ends were cut back, 5 bases at V and 4 bases at J, with 18 bases in the middle. The CDR3 sequence is 15 residues long. Germline-derived CDR1 and CDR2 are SGHVS and FNYEAQ. The CDR3 DNA follows: TGTGCCAGCAGCAGGGAGACTAGAGGGAGGTACGAGCAGTACTTC. Translated, it gives CASSRETRGRYEQYF.

This rearrangement joins TRBV7-2 to TRBJ2-5; possibly TRBD2 for D (5 bases). The CDR3 is 14 residues long. V was trimmed by 0 bases and J by 6 bases, leaving 11 bases between them. Germline values: CDR1 SGHTA, CDR2 FQGNSA. The CDR3 loop is CASSLASGKKTQYF. The CDR3 coding sequence is TGTGCCAGCAGCTTAGCATCCGGGAAGAAGACCCAGTACTTC. The entire variable domain, with the rest obtained from reference TRBV7-2 and TRBJ2-5, is as follows: GAGVSQSPSNKVTEKGKDVELRCDPISGHTALYWYRQSLGQGLEFLIYFQGNSAPDKSGLPSDRFSAERTGGSVSTLTIQRTQQEDSAVYLCASSLASGKKTQYFGPGTRLLVL.

This chain connects TRBV6-1 to TRBJ2-5; TRBD2 matches at 7 bases. With 5 bases clipped from V and 4 bases from J, the junction kept 13 bases outside the gene matches. The CDR3 loop spans 16 amino acids. The germline V gene encodes CDR1 MNHNS and CDR2 SASEGT. The CDR3 DNA is TGTGCCAGCAGTCAGGCCCTCAGCGGGAAGCGAGAGACCCAGTACTTC. Residues: CASSQALSGKRETQYF.

This clonotype was detected only a few times. V usage is TRBV7-2 and J usage is TRBJ2-1, with a weak D call TRBD2 (6 bases). The CDR3 length is 14 residues. Germline CDR1 reads SGHTA; CDR2 reads FQGNSA. The V end lost 8 bases, the J end lost 5 bases, and 16 bases lay between the germline ends. In DNA form, the CDR3 reads TGTGCCAGCTCGAGAGCGGGTGTAAACAATGAGCAGTTCTTC. This sequence encodes CASSRAGVNNEQFF. The full variable domain, with the rest looked up from reference TRBV7-2 and TRBJ2-1, is GAGVSQSPSNKVTEKGKDVELRCDPISGHTALYWYRQSLGQGLEFLIYFQGNSAPDKSGLPSDRFSAERTGGSVSTLTIQRTQQEDSAVYLCASSRAGVNNEQFFGPGTRLTVL.

This clonotype was recorded a few times. The chain employs TRBV5-1 and TRBJ2-3, with D tentatively TRBD1 or TRBD2 (6 bases each). The CDR3 is made up of 15 amino acids. Germline values: CDR1 SGHRS, CDR2 YFSETQ. V dropped 2 bases and J dropped 3 bases, with 13 bases sitting between them. CDR3 region: CASSFTGRRTDTQYF. The CDR3 coding sequence is TGCGCCAGCAGCTTCACAGGGAGGCGGACAGATACGCAGTATTTT. Filled out from reference TRBV5-1 and TRBJ2-3, the complete variable domain reads KAGVTQTPRYLIKTRGQQVTLSCSPISGHRSVSWYQQTPGQGLQFLFEYFSETQRNKGNFPGRFSGRQFSNSRSEMNVSTLELGDSALYLCASSFTGRRTDTQYFGPGTRLTVL.

The chain uses TRBV7-9 and TRBJ2-1; weak D call: TRBD2 (5 bases). Germline CDR1 reads SEHNR; CDR2 reads FQNEAQ (reference sequence). The CDR3 length is 13 residues. Trimming took off 5 bases at V and 5 bases at J, with 10 bases between the two ends. The chain's CDR3 is CASSQRAHNEQFF. The CDR3 coding sequence is TGTGCCAGCAGCCAGAGGGCCCACAATGAGCAGTTCTTC.

This chain links TRBV11-3 with TRBJ2-5; TRBD2 might be the D (6 bases). The CDR3 sequence is 16 residues long. The germline V gene has CDR1 SGHNT and CDR2 YENEEA. Trimming took off 5 bases at V and 3 bases at J, with 19 bases between the two ends. The CDR3 bases are TGTGCCAGCAGCCCGGGACGCCGGGAGAACGAAGAGACCCAGTACTTC. Amino acid sequence: CASSPGRRENEETQYF. The full variable domain, its missing parts supplied by reference TRBV11-3 and TRBJ2-5, is EAGVVQSPRYKIIEKKQPVAFWCNPISGHNTLYWYLQNLGQGPELLIRYENEEAVDDSQLPKDRFSAERLKGVDSTLKIQPAELGDSAVYLCASSPGRRENEETQYFGPGTRLLVL.

This clonotype was found a few times. The V call is TRBV12-3 or TRBV12-4, the J call TRBJ2-3; 7 nucleotides match TRBD2. The CDR3 extends over 13 amino acids. Trimming took 0 bases from V and 7 from J; bases not matched to a gene: 1. CDR3 DNA: TGTGCCAGCAGTTTAGCGGGAGGGAATACGCAGTATTTT. Protein product: CASSLAGGNTQYF.

This clonotype came up a few times. The chain is built from TRBV5-1 and TRBJ2-1, with 16 positions matching TRBD2. The length of the CDR3 is 21 residues. Germline V gene data show CDR1 as SGHRS and CDR2 as YFSETQ. The V and J ends lost 0 bases and 0 bases, in that order; junction bases with no gene match: 9. CDR3 coding DNA: TGCGCCAGCAGCTTGGCCCTGGGACTAGCGGGAGGGCCAAACTCCTACAATGAGCAGTTCTTC. This translates into CASSLALGLAGGPNSYNEQFF.

CDR3 sequence: CASRENREHAKNIQYF. The CDR3 DNA is TGTGCCAGCAGAGAAAACAGGGAGCATGCCAAAAACATTCAGTACTTC. The rearrangement uses TRBV2 and TRBJ2-4, with D possibly TRBD1 on 6 matching bases. The ends were cut back, 6 bases at V and 1 base at J, with 16 bases in the middle. Germline loops: CDR1 SNHLY, CDR2 FYNNEI. This CDR3 comprises 16 residues.

This clonotype was seen a single time. The genes are TRBV3-1 and TRBJ1-5, with a possible D match to TRBD1 (5 bases). CDR1 and CDR2 (germline): LGHDT, YNNKEL (reference sequence). The CDR3 sequence is 17 residues long. V was pared by 0 bases and J by 1 base, with 13 bases between. The CDR3 protein is CASSQDNSRDSNQPQHF. Here the CDR3 DNA reads TGTGCCAGCAGCCAAGATAACTCACGGGACAGCAATCAGCCCCAGCATTTT.

This clonotype was observed a few times. The rearrangement uses TRBV15 and TRBJ2-7; D remains ambiguous. Germline V gene lookup returns CDR1 LNHNV and CDR2 YYDKDF (reference sequence). The CDR3 length is 15 residues. The V gene lost 0 bases and the J gene lost 2 bases, with 11 bases spanning the gap. The CDR3 nucleotides read TGTGCCACCAGCAGAGAGAGTTCTCCCGCCTACGAGCAGTACTTC. Its protein product is CATSRESSPAYEQYF. The whole variable domain, filled in from reference TRBV15 and TRBJ2-7, reads DAMVIQNPRYQVTQFGKPVTLSCSQTLNHNVMYWYQQKSSQAPKLLFHYYDKDFNNEADTPDNFQSRRPNTSFCFLDIRSPGLGDTAMYLCATSRESSPAYEQYFGPGTRLTVT.

The V call is TRBV29-1, the J call TRBJ2-5; D is undetermined. The CDR3 spans 12 residues. In germline, CDR1 is SQVTM, CDR2 ANQGSEA. V was pared by 5 bases and J by 5 bases, with 12 bases between. CDR3 sequence reads: CSVRMVEETQYF. CDR3 coding DNA: TGCAGCGTTAGGATGGTAGAGGAGACCCAGTACTTC.

This chain joins TRBV20-1 and TRBJ2-3, with 14 bases aligning to TRBD2. Per the germline V gene, CDR1 is DFQATT and CDR2 is SNEGSKA (reference sequence). This CDR3 has 17 amino acids. The junction had 12 bases not matched to a gene; V was cut back by 6 bases and J by 4 bases. The CDR3 is CSAPSRTSGRLADTQYF. For the CDR3, the DNA is TGCAGTGCCCCATCCCGGACTAGCGGGAGGTTAGCAGATACGCAGTATTTT.

The chain has TRBV11-3 and TRBJ2-1; possible D gene TRBD2, 6 bases. The CDR3 length is 16 residues. V dropped 0 bases and J dropped 10 bases, with 19 bases sitting between them. The V gene's germline CDR1 is SGHNT and CDR2 YENEEA. CDR3 residues: CASSLEWHSGPQEQFF. The CDR3 nucleotides read TGTGCCAGCAGCTTAGAGTGGCATAGCGGCCCTCAGGAGCAGTTCTTC.

The chain uses TRBV24-1 and TRBJ2-3; D is ambiguous. CDR1 KGHDR and CDR2 SFDVKD come from the germline V gene. V shed 3 bases and J shed 5 bases, with 8 bases lying between them. The CDR3 sequence is 13 residues long. CDR3 DNA: TGTGCCACCAGTGATCCAATGGGAGATACGCAGTATTTT. Its translation is CATSDPMGDTQYF.